This is a list of T cell receptor beta chains from one sample in a study of T cell changes during pregnancy in multiple sclerosis. TCRdb's table, derived via immunoSEQ multiplex PCR, lists solely in-frame clones and lacks some. Among tens of thousands of clones, around 93% were seen once, and the ten largest hold approximately 0.69%. This material consisted of CD4+ T cells from peripheral blood mononuclear cells, taken after pregnancy. The receptors originated from a female donor with multiple sclerosis, enrolled in a pregnancy study. CDR3s include the opening cysteine and the closing phenylalanine or tryptophan. Fields, in order: D gene, J gene, clone size, V gene, CDR3 protein, CDR3 DNA. A D gene is named only where the DNA matches it firmly. A clone size is listed for some rows: how often the clone was seen (once, few, many), or a class if it is expanded.

NA	TRBJ1-2	NA	TRBV6-5	CASSWQGRDYGYTF	TGTGCCAGCAGTTGGCAGGGAAGGGACTATGGCTACACCTTC
NA	TRBJ1-6	NA	TRBV5-6	CASSLGTAASPLHF	TGTGCCAGCAGCTTGGGGACAGCTGCTTCACCCCTCCACTTT
NA	TRBJ1-1	NA	TRBV5-4	CASSSPGVNTEAFF	TGTGCCAGCAGCTCCCCGGGGGTGAACACTGAAGCTTTCTTT
TRBD1	TRBJ1-6	NA	TRBV2	CASTGGGSPLHF	TGTGCCAGCACAGGGGGTGGTTCACCCCTCCACTTT
NA	TRBJ1-1	NA	TRBV7-9	CASRQWARGQDTEAFF	TGTGCCAGCAGGCAATGGGCCCGTGGGCAGGACACTGAAGCTTTCTTT
TRBD1	TRBJ2-1	NA	TRBV6-5	CASSYLGQVYNEQFF	TGTGCCAGCAGTTACCTAGGACAGGTGTACAATGAGCAGTTCTTC
NA	TRBJ2-2	NA	TRBV7-3	CASSLRGTPSTGELFF	TGTGCCAGCAGCTTAAGGGGGACACCGAGCACCGGGGAGCTGTTTTTT
TRBD1	TRBJ1-3	few	TRBV27	CASSFLDDRGGNTIYF	TGTGCCAGCAGTTTTTTGGATGACAGGGGAGGAAACACCATATATTTT
NA	TRBJ2-3	NA	TRBV5-4	CASSQGGSGDTQYF	TGTGCCAGCAGCCAGGGGGGTTCGGGAGATACGCAGTATTTT
NA	TRBJ2-7	NA	TRBV5-1	CASSWGGGYEQYF	TGCGCCAGCAGCTGGGGAGGGGGCTACGAGCAGTACTTC
NA	TRBJ1-1	NA	TRBV29-1	CSAGAFRGMNTEAFF	TGCAGCGCTGGGGCTTTTAGGGGCATGAACACTGAAGCTTTCTTT
NA	TRBJ1-1	NA	TRBV6-5	CASSYQDSTEAFF	TGTGCCAGCAGTTACCAGGACAGTACTGAAGCTTTCTTT
NA	TRBJ1-4	NA	TRBV5-6	CASSLATQAFTATNEKLFF	TGTGCCAGCAGCTTGGCCACTCAGGCTTTTACTGCAACTAATGAAAAACTGTTTTTT
NA	TRBJ2-7	NA	TRBV7-2	CASRPLGPKDEQYF	TGTGCCAGCAGACCCCTAGGCCCCAAGGACGAGCAGTACTTC
NA	TRBJ2-7	NA	TRBV11-2	CASSFQGGASGEQYF	TGTGCCAGCAGCTTCCAGGGGGGCGCAAGCGGCGAGCAGTACTTC
TRBD2	TRBJ2-7	once	TRBV6-1	CASSEPRLAGVYYEQYF	TGTGCCAGCAGTGAACCTCGGCTAGCGGGGGTATACTACGAGCAGTACTTC
NA	TRBJ1-2	few	TRBV7-9	CASSLATDYGYTF	TGTGCCAGCAGCTTAGCTACAGACTATGGCTACACCTTC
NA	TRBJ1-2	NA	TRBV6-1	CASSERTASYGYTF	TGTGCCAGCAGTGAGAGGACAGCCTCTTATGGCTACACCTTC
NA	TRBJ2-2	NA	TRBV7-9	CASSLEWSGNTGELFF	TGTGCCAGCAGCTTAGAGTGGTCGGGGAACACCGGGGAGCTGTTTTTT
NA	TRBJ1-1	NA	TRBV7-8	CASSLVDTNTEAFF	TGTGCCAGCAGCTTAGTAGACACGAACACTGAAGCTTTCTTT